Here is one TCR beta chain with its context. This table comes from immunoSEQ multiplex PCR, and its TCRdb copy is limited to in-frame clones, with some not included. The data show 65,000 to 70,000 clones, 85% to 90% seen once. This sample was taken from a study of OX40 agonist ivuxolimab in advanced cancers. Trimming stripped 3 bases from V and 4 bases from J, with 15 bases between. The CDR3 contains 15 residues. Germline lookup yields CDR1 MGHRA and CDR2 YSYEKL. The chain combines TRBV4-1 with TRBJ1-1, with D possibly matching TRBD1 (6 bases). The sample consisted of CD4+ or CD8+ T cells sorted from blood, taken in a trial of the OX40 agonist ivuxolimab. This receptor was obtained from an adult with an advanced solid tumor such as melanoma, head and neck, liver or kidney cancer. The CDR3 is CASSHEGGVTTEAFF. The CDR3 DNA follows: TGCGCCAGCAGCCACGAGGGGGGGGTTACCACTGAAGCTTTCTTT.